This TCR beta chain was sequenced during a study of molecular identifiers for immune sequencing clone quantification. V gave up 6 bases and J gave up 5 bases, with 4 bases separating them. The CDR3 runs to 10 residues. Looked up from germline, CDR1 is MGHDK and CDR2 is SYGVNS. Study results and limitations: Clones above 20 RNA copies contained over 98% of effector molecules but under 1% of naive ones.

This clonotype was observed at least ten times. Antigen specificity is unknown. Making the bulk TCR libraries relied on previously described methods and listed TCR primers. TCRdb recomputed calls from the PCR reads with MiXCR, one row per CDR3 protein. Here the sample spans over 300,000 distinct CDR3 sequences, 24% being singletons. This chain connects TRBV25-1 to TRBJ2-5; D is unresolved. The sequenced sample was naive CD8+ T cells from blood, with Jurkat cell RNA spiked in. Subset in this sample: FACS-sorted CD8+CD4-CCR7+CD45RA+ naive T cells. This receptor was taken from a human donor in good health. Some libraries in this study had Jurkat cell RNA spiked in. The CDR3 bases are TGTGCCAGCAGAGGCGAGACCCAGTACTTC. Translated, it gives CASRGETQYF.